This T cell receptor beta chain emerged from a study of graft-versus-host responses after intestinal transplantation. Study context: Among the recipients, transplants were multivisceral, liver-intestinal, or isolated intestinal. Induction using anti-thymocyte globulin, followed by tacrolimus and steroids for two to three years, was given to all recipients. Study-level points and caveats: Peak GvH clone levels in circulation were associated with early post-transplant HvG declines.

This clone was recorded only once. Its antigen is unknown. Method: immunoSEQ multiplex PCR; TCRdb's copy keeps in-frame clones and lacks some. This repertoire shows about 90,000 clones, approximately 90% found once; its top ten account for approximately 0.35%. The germline gives CDR1 KGHSH, CDR2 LQKENI. The CDR3 is made up of 15 amino acids. V gave up 4 bases and J gave up 2 bases, with 12 bases separating them. The V call is TRBV18, the J call TRBJ2-1, with a tentative D call TRBD1 (6 bases). Specimen: unstimulated CD4+ T cells sorted from spleen or lymph node cells, collected before transplant. The sequence was collected from a human donor who was the organ donor for an intestinal transplant. In nucleotides, the CDR3 is TGTGCCAGCTCACGCACAGGGTACACCTACAATGAGCAGTTCTTC. The encoded protein is CASSRTGYTYNEQFF. The whole variable domain, remainder taken from reference TRBV18 and TRBJ2-1, is NAGVMQNPRHLVRRRGQEARLRCSPMKGHSHVYWYRQLPEEGLKFMVYLQKENIIDESGMPKERFSAEFPKEGPSILRIQQVVRGDSAAYFCASSRTGYTYNEQFFGPGTRLTVL.